One sample yielded the 2 T cell receptor beta chains listed below, sequenced in a study of T cells in Graves' hyperthyroidism and ophthalmopathy. RNA transcripts gave rise to amplified TCR beta CDR3 regions. The HTBI primer set was used in a first-round RT-PCR of the TCR CDR3. A single record per CDR3 protein comes from TCRdb applying MiXCR to the multiplex PCR reads. The sample records under 750,000 distinct CDR3 sequences, under 20% being singletons. The sequenced sample was blood. These receptors were collected from a woman aged 45-65 years with Graves' hyperthyroidism that later progressed to Graves' ophthalmopathy.

This clonotype was recorded at least ten times. The rearrangement uses TRBV27 and TRBJ2-7; D is perhaps TRBD2 (6 bases). The CDR3 length is 14 residues. Per the germline V gene, CDR1 is MNHEY and CDR2 is SMNVEV (reference sequence). Trimming left V 5 bases short and J 5 bases short, with 16 bases between. CDR3: CASSKRVEGNEQYF. DNA for the CDR3: TGTGCCAGCAGTAAAAGGGTGGAGGGGAACGAGCAGTACTTC.

This clonotype was found a few times. The rearrangement uses TRBV10-1 and TRBJ2-7; TRBD2 might be the D (5 bases). CDR1 WNHNN and CDR2 SYGVQD come from the germline V gene (reference sequence). The CDR3 has 13 amino acids. Deletions cut 4 bases from V and 2 bases from J, with 9 bases between. The CDR3 loop is CASSAGGPYEQYF. The CDR3 coding sequence is TGCGCCAGCAGTGCCGGCGGGCCCTACGAGCAGTACTTC.